This is a list of T cell receptor beta chains from one sample in a study of early T cells in non-severe SARS-CoV-2 infection. TCRdb redid the calling of the 5' RACE reads with MiXCR, one entry per CDR3 protein. The table has some 77,000 distinct CDR3 sequences, 9.5% to 15% seen once. The sequencing here drew on whole blood, taken at baseline. Source of these receptors: an adult who was a healthcare worker with PCR-confirmed SARS-CoV-2 infection or an uninfected control (not recorded which). The donor label of this sample is uncertain. Each CDR3 is given with its conserved first and last residue. Fields, in order: CDR3 protein, CDR3 DNA, V gene, J gene, clone size, CDR3 length, D gene. A D gene is named only where the DNA matches it firmly. The size field is filled for only some rows; it gives once, few, many or a size class.

CSALDLRGYEQYF	TGCAGTGCTCTTGACTTGAGAGGCTACGAGCAGTACTTC	TRBV20-1	TRBJ2-7	.	13	.
CGGRNSSYEQYF	TGTGGAGGTAGAAACAGCTCCTACGAGCAGTACTTC	TRBV12-3/TRBV12-4	TRBJ2-7	.	12	.
CASSQDRQGNEQFF	TGCGCCAGCAGCCAAGATCGACAAGGAAATGAGCAGTTCTTC	TRBV4-3	TRBJ2-1	medium-sized	14	.
CASSHSITGYEQYF	TGTGCCAGCAGCCATAGTATTACAGGCTACGAGCAGTACTTC	TRBV3-1	TRBJ2-7	many	14	.
CASSDRDSNYEQYF	TGTGCCAGCAGTGACCGGGACAGTAACTACGAGCAGTACTTC	TRBV6-5	TRBJ2-7	many	14	TRBD1
CASRSSGGGNYNEQFF	TGTGCCAGCAGGTCGAGCGGGGGGGGAAATTACAATGAGCAGTTCTTC	TRBV2	TRBJ2-1	.	16	TRBD2
CASSLGGFYGYTF	TGTGCCAGCAGTTTAGGTGGGTTCTATGGCTACACCTTC	TRBV12-3/TRBV12-4	TRBJ1-2	many	13	.
CASSLGRSGSYEQYF	TGTGCCAGCAGCTTAGGAAGGAGCGGGAGTTACGAGCAGTACTTC	TRBV7-2	TRBJ2-7	many	15	TRBD2
CASSEARGLYGYTF	TGTGCCAGCAGTGAAGCCAGGGGACTCTATGGCTACACCTTC	TRBV6-1	TRBJ1-2	.	14	.
CASSQELDSSYEQYF	TGCGCCAGCAGCCAAGAATTAGACAGCTCCTACGAGCAGTACTTC	TRBV4-3	TRBJ2-7	few	15	.
CSASAASAGTPQETQYF	TGCAGTGCTAGCGCAGCCTCCGCAGGGACTCCCCAAGAGACCCAGTACTTC	TRBV20-1	TRBJ2-5	.	17	.
CASSDPNRGRSNQPQHF	TGTGCCAGCAGTGACCCTAACAGGGGACGGAGCAATCAGCCCCAGCATTTT	TRBV6-1	TRBJ1-5	few	17	TRBD1
CASSRALARAGEQFF	TGTGCCAGCAGTAGGGCCCTAGCGAGGGCGGGGGAGCAGTTCTTC	TRBV6-6	TRBJ2-1	many	15	.
CASSLLPGTGYGQYF	TGTGCCAGCAGCTTACTTCCCGGGACAGGGTACGGGCAGTACTTC	TRBV7-2	TRBJ2-7	few	15	TRBD1
CASSGTGEPSPLHF	TGTGCCAGCAGTGGGACAGGGGAACCTTCACCCCTCCACTTT	TRBV12-3/TRBV12-4	TRBJ1-6	few	14	TRBD1
CASSAPGPLYEQYF	TGCGCCAGCAGCGCCCCGGGACCGCTCTACGAGCAGTACTTC	TRBV4-1	TRBJ2-7	.	14	.
CASSPRLVDNEQFF	TGTGCCAGCAGCCCACGACTAGTTGACAATGAGCAGTTCTTC	TRBV9	TRBJ2-1	many	14	.
CSARRGSNTGELFF	TGCAGTGCCCGGCGGGGTTCGAACACCGGGGAGCTGTTTTTT	TRBV20-1	TRBJ2-2	.	14	.
CASSPLADTQYF	TGTGCCAGCAGCCCTCTAGCAGATACGCAGTATTTT	TRBV7-2	TRBJ2-3	many	12	.
CASSLSIGLRGYGYTF	TGTGCCAGCAGTTTATCGATCGGCCTGAGGGGCTATGGCTACACCTTC	TRBV27	TRBJ1-2	few	16	.
CASTQAGTSGVGGTDTQYF	TGTGCCAGCACCCAAGCCGGGACTAGCGGGGTCGGGGGTACAGATACGCAGTATTTT	TRBV7-9	TRBJ2-3	few	19	TRBD2
CASSVFTGELFF	TGCGCCAGCAGCGTCTTCACCGGGGAGCTGTTTTTT	TRBV10-2	TRBJ2-2	.	12	.
CASSFDLVETQYF	TGTGCCAGCAGCTTCGACCTCGTGGAGACCCAGTACTTC	TRBV7-2	TRBJ2-5	.	13	.